Sequencing of this TCR beta chain was carried out in a study of blood T cells in healthy people across ages. A second roughly 6 to 11 cycle PCR used barcoded and J-beta primers. TCRdb fed the 5' RACE reads into MiXCR, producing one record per CDR3 protein. The top ten hold approximately 10% of the sample, which has more than 750,000 distinct CDR3 sequences, about 28% seen once. In each sample, at least 6 million PBMCs were isolated. V was cut by 8 bases and J by 4 bases, with 8 bases left in between. The CDR3 sequence is 11 residues long. These data were also reused for a study on T cells of mothers and their children. That source notes: The study found slightly higher but non-significant overlap in related versus unrelated mother-child pairs. Clones that were microchimeric and persistent were not detected among T cells.

The clonotype was recovered from a woman in her thirties or forties in good health. Specimen: blood. The V gene is TRBV12-3 or TRBV12-4, the J gene TRBJ1-2; a weak D match, TRBD1 (5 bases). The CDR3 nucleotides read TGTGCCAGCGGGACCCCCTATGGCTACACCTTC. Amino acids: CASGTPYGYTF.